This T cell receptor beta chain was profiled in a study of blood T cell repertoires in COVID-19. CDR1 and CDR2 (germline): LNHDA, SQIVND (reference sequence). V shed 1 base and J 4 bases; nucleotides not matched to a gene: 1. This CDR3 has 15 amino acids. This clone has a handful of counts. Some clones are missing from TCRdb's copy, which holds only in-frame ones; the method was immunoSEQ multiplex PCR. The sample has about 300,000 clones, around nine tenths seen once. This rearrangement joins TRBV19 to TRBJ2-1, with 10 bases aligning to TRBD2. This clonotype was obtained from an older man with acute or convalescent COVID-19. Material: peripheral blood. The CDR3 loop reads CASSIASGSYNEQFF. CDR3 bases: TGTGCCAGTAGTATAGCTAGCGGGAGTTACAATGAGCAGTTCTTC.